Listed here are 4 T cell receptor beta chains from one sample, sequenced in a study of early T cells in non-severe SARS-CoV-2 infection. TCRdb fed the 5' RACE reads into MiXCR, producing one record per CDR3 protein. The profile shows roughly 61,000 distinct CDR3 sequences, 10% of them singletons. Source material: whole blood. The receptors were sampled from an adult who was a healthcare worker with PCR-confirmed SARS-CoV-2 infection or an uninfected control (not recorded which).

CDR3 DNA sequence: TGTGCCAGCAGTTCCTTACAGACTACACGGGACAGGGACAATCAGCCCCAGCATTTT. Amino acids: CASSSLQTTRDRDNQPQHF. The J gene is TRBJ1-5, the V gene TRBV27; 9 bases align to TRBD1. CDR3 length: 19 amino acids. The germline V gene has CDR1 MNHEY and CDR2 SMNVEV (reference sequence). V was pared by 4 bases and J by 3 bases, with 16 bases of the junction left unmatched.

This chain connects TRBV6-1 to TRBJ2-1, with 9 bases matching TRBD2. The CDR3 extends over 13 amino acids. V was pared by 6 bases and J by 8 bases, with 5 bases of the junction left unmatched. CDR1 MNHNS and CDR2 SASEGT come from the germline V gene. CDR3 DNA sequence: TGTGCCAGCAGCTTACTAGCGGGCTATGAGCAGTTCTTC. Amino acids: CASSLLAGYEQFF.

This CDR3 is CASSSLGAYQETQYF. For the CDR3, the DNA is TGTGCCAGCAGCTCTCTGGGGGCCTACCAAGAGACCCAGTACTTC. The J gene is TRBJ2-5, the V gene TRBV7-2, with D perhaps TRBD1 (6 bases). The CDR3 sequence is 15 residues long. V lost 4 bases to trimming and J lost 0 bases, with 12 bases between them. Per germline, CDR1 SGHTA and CDR2 FQGNSA. The whole variable domain, filled in from reference TRBV7-2 and TRBJ2-5, reads GAGVSQSPSNKVTEKGKDVELRCDPISGHTALYWYRQSLGQGLEFLIYFQGNSAPDKSGLPSDRFSAERTGGSVSTLTIQRTQQEDSAVYLCASSSLGAYQETQYFGPGTRLLVL.

This clonotype occurred many times. The chain employs TRBV28 and TRBJ2-7; D not resolved. Trimming stripped 3 bases from V and 6 bases from J, with 6 bases between. Germline V lookup: CDR1 MDHEN, CDR2 SYDVKM. The CDR3 is 11 residues long. The CDR3 DNA follows: TGTGCCAGCAGTTTCTTAGGCGAGCAGTACTTC. Its protein is CASSFLGEQYF. The full variable domain, with the rest looked up from reference TRBV28 and TRBJ2-7, is DVKVTQSSRYLVKRTGEKVFLECVQDMDHENMFWYRQDPGLGLRLIYFSYDVKMKEKGDIPEGYSVSREKKERFSLILESASTNQTSMYLCASSFLGEQYFGPGTRLTVT.